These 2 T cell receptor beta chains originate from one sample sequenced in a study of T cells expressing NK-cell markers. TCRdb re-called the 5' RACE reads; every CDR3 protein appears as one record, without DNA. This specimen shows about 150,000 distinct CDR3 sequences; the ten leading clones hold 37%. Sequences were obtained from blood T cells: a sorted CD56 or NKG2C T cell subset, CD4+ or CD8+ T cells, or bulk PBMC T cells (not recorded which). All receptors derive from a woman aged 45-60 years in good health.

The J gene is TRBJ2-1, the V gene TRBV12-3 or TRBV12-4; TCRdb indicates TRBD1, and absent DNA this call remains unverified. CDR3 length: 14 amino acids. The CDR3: CASSSPTRFGREFF.

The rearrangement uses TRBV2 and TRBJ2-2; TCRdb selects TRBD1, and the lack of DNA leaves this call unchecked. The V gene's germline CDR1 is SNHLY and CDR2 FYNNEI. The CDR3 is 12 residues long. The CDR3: CASIPGTGELFF.